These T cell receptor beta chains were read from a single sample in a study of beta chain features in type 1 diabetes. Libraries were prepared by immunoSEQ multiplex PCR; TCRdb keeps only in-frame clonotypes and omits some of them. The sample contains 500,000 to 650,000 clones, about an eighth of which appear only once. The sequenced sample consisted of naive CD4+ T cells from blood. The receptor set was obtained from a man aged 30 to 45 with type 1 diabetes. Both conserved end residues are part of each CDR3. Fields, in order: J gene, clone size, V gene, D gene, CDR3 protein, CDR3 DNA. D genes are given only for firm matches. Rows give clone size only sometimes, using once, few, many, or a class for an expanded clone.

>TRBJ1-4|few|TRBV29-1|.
CSVEEMGPRRGQLFF
TGCAGCGTTGAGGAAATGGGACCTCGACGGGGACAACTGTTTTTT
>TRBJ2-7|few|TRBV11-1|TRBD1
CASSWDGTGKPYEQYF
TGTGCCAGCAGCTGGGATGGGACAGGAAAACCCTACGAGCAGTACTTC
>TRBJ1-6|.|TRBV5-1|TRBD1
CASSYLQGTGSPLHF
TGCGCCAGCAGCTACTTACAGGGGACGGGTTCACCCCTCCACTTT
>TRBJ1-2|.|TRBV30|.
CAWSRGANYGYTF
TGTGCCTGGAGTAGGGGGGCAAACTATGGCTACACCTTC
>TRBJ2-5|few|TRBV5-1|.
CASRPPRETQYF
TGCGCCAGCAGACCGCCAAGAGAGACCCAGTACTTC
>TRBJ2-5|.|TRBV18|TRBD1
CASSPLEAGGQTQYF
TGTGCCAGCTCACCACTGGAGGCAGGGGGACAGACCCAGTACTTC
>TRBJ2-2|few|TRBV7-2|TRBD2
CASSLTSGGWNTGELFF
TGTGCCAGCAGCCTTACTAGCGGGGGGTGGAACACCGGGGAGCTGTTTTTT
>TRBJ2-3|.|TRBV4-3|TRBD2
CASSRSSGGDTDTQYF
TGCGCCAGCAGCCGCTCTAGCGGGGGAGATACGGATACGCAGTATTTT
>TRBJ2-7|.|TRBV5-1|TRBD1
CASSTGQGPSYEQYF
TGCGCCAGCAGCACGGGACAGGGTCCATCCTACGAGCAGTACTTC
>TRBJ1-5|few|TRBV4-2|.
CASSQDRGRGQPQHF
TGTGCCAGCAGCCAAGATCGGGGGAGGGGTCAGCCCCAGCATTTT
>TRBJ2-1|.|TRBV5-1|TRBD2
CASSPGLAGVEQFF
TGCGCCAGCAGCCCCGGACTAGCGGGGGTTGAGCAGTTCTTC
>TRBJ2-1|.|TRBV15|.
CATSSPPDRGKNEQFF
TGTGCCACCAGCTCCCCCCCGGACCGTGGGAAGAATGAGCAGTTCTTC
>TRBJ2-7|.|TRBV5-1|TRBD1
CASTGTAYEQYF
TGCGCCAGCACCGGGACAGCCTACGAGCAGTACTTC
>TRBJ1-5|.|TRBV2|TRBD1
CASSRPGQSYSNQPQHF
TGTGCCAGCAGTCGTCCGGGACAGAGCTATAGCAATCAGCCCCAGCATTTT
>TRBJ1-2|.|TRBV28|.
CASSSAAGNYGYTF
TGTGCCAGCAGTTCAGCGGCAGGGAACTATGGCTACACCTTC
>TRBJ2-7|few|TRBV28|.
CASSLFSYEQYF
TGTGCCAGCAGTTTGTTCTCCTACGAGCAGTACTTC